The rows below give T cell receptor beta chains drawn from one sample of a study of T cell responses to AZD1222 COVID-19 vaccine. Data came from immunoSEQ multiplex PCR; TCRdb stores just in-frame clones and leaves some out. This table holds around 120,000 clones, about 90% found once. The sample in question was peripheral blood, obtained on day 0 of AZD1222 vaccination. The receptors shown here come from an adult in good health. Both conserved end residues are part of each CDR3. A D gene is named only where the DNA matches it firmly. Where a row states a size, it is once, few, many or the class of an expanded clone; other rows omit it.

v_gene: TRBV11-2
d_gene: TRBD2
abundance: NA
j_gene: TRBJ2-1
CDR3nt: TGTGCCAGCAGCTCTCTCGGGACTAGCGTCTACTACAATGAGCAGTTCTTC
CDR3aa: CASSSLGTSVYYNEQFF

v_gene: TRBV10-3
d_gene: TRBD2
abundance: NA
j_gene: TRBJ2-2
CDR3nt: TGTGCCATCAGTGATTCCCCCTCTAGCGGGAGTAGGTCCGGGGAGCTGTTTTTT
CDR3aa: CAISDSPSSGSRSGELFF

v_gene: TRBV9
d_gene: TRBD1
abundance: NA
j_gene: TRBJ1-1
CDR3nt: TGTGCCAGCAGCGGGGGGACAGTTAACACTGAAGCTTTCTTT
CDR3aa: CASSGGTVNTEAFF

v_gene: TRBV6-5
d_gene: NA
abundance: NA
j_gene: TRBJ1-2
CDR3nt: TGTGCCAGCAGTCCCGGGGGAGCTGGCTACACCTTC
CDR3aa: CASSPGGAGYTF

v_gene: TRBV28
d_gene: NA
abundance: NA
j_gene: TRBJ2-7
CDR3nt: TGTGCCAGCAGTTTTGGTAGGGGGGCCTACGAGCAGTACTTC
CDR3aa: CASSFGRGAYEQYF

v_gene: TRBV19
d_gene: NA
abundance: NA
j_gene: TRBJ1-5
CDR3nt: TGTGCCAGTAGTATGGGGGAAAGGAATCAGCCCCAGCATTTT
CDR3aa: CASSMGERNQPQHF

v_gene: TRBV30
d_gene: TRBD1
abundance: NA
j_gene: TRBJ1-1
CDR3nt: TGTGCCTGGAGTCGGGGGACAGGTGATTTTTTAAACACTGAAGCTTTCTTT
CDR3aa: CAWSRGTGDFLNTEAFF

v_gene: TRBV20-1
d_gene: TRBD1
abundance: NA
j_gene: TRBJ1-2
CDR3nt: TGCAGTGCAACTAGACAGGGATGGACCTTC
CDR3aa: CSATRQGWTF

v_gene: TRBV28
d_gene: TRBD2
abundance: NA
j_gene: TRBJ2-2
CDR3nt: TGTGCCAGCAGTGTACCGGGACTAGCAGTCACCGGGGAGCTGTTTTTT
CDR3aa: CASSVPGLAVTGELFF

v_gene: TRBV9
d_gene: NA
abundance: NA
j_gene: TRBJ1-3
CDR3nt: TGTGCCAGCAGCGTAGGGGAATTAGGGGGATACACCATATATTTT
CDR3aa: CASSVGELGGYTIYF

v_gene: TRBV6-5
d_gene: NA
abundance: NA
j_gene: TRBJ1-1
CDR3nt: TGTGCCACTACTGAGGAGGGGACCGAAGTTACTGAAGCTTTCTTT
CDR3aa: CATTEEGTEVTEAFF

v_gene: TRBV5-5
d_gene: NA
abundance: once
j_gene: TRBJ2-3
CDR3nt: TGTGCCAGCATAAACACAGATACGCAGTATTTT
CDR3aa: CASINTDTQYF

v_gene: TRBV25-1
d_gene: NA
abundance: once
j_gene: TRBJ2-2
CDR3nt: TGTGCCAGCAGTGAATACGGCAGGGCTGTGGCCGGGGAGCTGTTTTTT
CDR3aa: CASSEYGRAVAGELFF

v_gene: TRBV28
d_gene: NA
abundance: NA
j_gene: TRBJ1-2
CDR3nt: TGTGCCAGCAGCCTCGGCGCAGGGTACTATGGCTACACCTTC
CDR3aa: CASSLGAGYYGYTF

v_gene: TRBV7-2
d_gene: NA
abundance: NA
j_gene: TRBJ1-2
CDR3nt: TGTGCCAGCAGCTCCAATCACGCGGGTGGAGGCTACACCTTC
CDR3aa: CASSSNHAGGGYTF

v_gene: TRBV5-1
d_gene: TRBD1
abundance: NA
j_gene: TRBJ2-3
CDR3nt: TGCGCCAGCAGGCGGGACAGGGGATACACAGATACGCAGTATTTT
CDR3aa: CASRRDRGYTDTQYF

v_gene: TRBV12-3/TRBV12-4
d_gene: TRBD1
abundance: NA
j_gene: TRBJ1-2
CDR3nt: TGTGCCATCACAGGGGACTATGGCTACACCTTC
CDR3aa: CAITGDYGYTF

v_gene: TRBV30
d_gene: NA
abundance: NA
j_gene: TRBJ1-2
CDR3nt: TGTGCCGGGGATCTCTATGGCTACACCTTC
CDR3aa: CAGDLYGYTF

v_gene: TRBV21-1
d_gene: NA
abundance: NA
j_gene: TRBJ2-7
CDR3nt: TGTGCCAGCAGCAAAGAGCGCTGGCGGGACTTCTCCTACGAGCAGTACTTC
CDR3aa: CASSKERWRDFSYEQYF

v_gene: TRBV7-9
d_gene: NA
abundance: NA
j_gene: TRBJ1-6
CDR3nt: TGTGCCGGCTCGACCGTCCAGGATTCACCCCTCCACTTT
CDR3aa: CAGSTVQDSPLHF

v_gene: TRBV15
d_gene: TRBD1
abundance: NA
j_gene: TRBJ1-4
CDR3nt: TGTGCCACCAGCAAGATAGCCGGGACAGGGGTTGAAAAACTGTTTTTT
CDR3aa: CATSKIAGTGVEKLFF

v_gene: TRBV19
d_gene: TRBD1
abundance: NA
j_gene: TRBJ1-5
CDR3nt: TGTGCCAGTATGAGCCCAAGGGACAGGGGAACAGGCAATCAGCCCCAGCATTTT
CDR3aa: CASMSPRDRGTGNQPQHF

v_gene: TRBV7-9
d_gene: TRBD2
abundance: NA
j_gene: TRBJ2-7
CDR3nt: TGTGCCAGCAGCCAGGGAGGGCCCTCCTACGAGCAGTACTTC
CDR3aa: CASSQGGPSYEQYF

v_gene: TRBV2
d_gene: NA
abundance: NA
j_gene: TRBJ1-5
CDR3nt: TGTGCCAGCAGTGAAGGGACGGCTAATCAGCCCCAGCATTTT
CDR3aa: CASSEGTANQPQHF

v_gene: TRBV2
d_gene: TRBD1
abundance: NA
j_gene: TRBJ1-1
CDR3nt: TGTGCCAGCAGGAAGGGACAGGGGGCGACCACTGAAGCTTTCTTT
CDR3aa: CASRKGQGATTEAFF

v_gene: TRBV5-6
d_gene: NA
abundance: few
j_gene: TRBJ2-7
CDR3nt: TGTGCCAGCACCACGTCCGGGAAGCAGTACTTC
CDR3aa: CASTTSGKQYF

v_gene: TRBV11-2
d_gene: NA
abundance: NA
j_gene: TRBJ2-2
CDR3nt: TGTGCCAGCAGTTCAGTGCGAAGCGCGAACACCGGGGAGCTGTTTTTT
CDR3aa: CASSSVRSANTGELFF

v_gene: TRBV21-1
d_gene: NA
abundance: NA
j_gene: TRBJ1-3
CDR3nt: TGTGCCAGCAGCAAAGGGTGGTACAGCTCTGGAAACACCATATATTTT
CDR3aa: CASSKGWYSSGNTIYF

v_gene: TRBV5-6
d_gene: NA
abundance: NA
j_gene: TRBJ1-1
CDR3nt: TGTGCCAGCAGCTTGATTCCTGGCTTCGCTGAAGCTTTCTTT
CDR3aa: CASSLIPGFAEAFF

v_gene: TRBV4-1
d_gene: TRBD1
abundance: NA
j_gene: TRBJ2-5
CDR3nt: TGCGCCAGCAGCCAAGCTTTACGCAGGGGGCAGGAAGAGACCCAGTACTTC
CDR3aa: CASSQALRRGQEETQYF

v_gene: TRBV7-3
d_gene: NA
abundance: NA
j_gene: TRBJ2-3
CDR3nt: TGTGCCAGCAGCTTAACTCCGGGAGAAGTGGCAGATACGCAGTATTTT
CDR3aa: CASSLTPGEVADTQYF

v_gene: TRBV9
d_gene: TRBD2
abundance: NA
j_gene: TRBJ2-3
CDR3nt: TGTGCCAGCAGCGTTTCCGGGAGGGCCAGAGATACGCAGTATTTT
CDR3aa: CASSVSGRARDTQYF

v_gene: TRBV19
d_gene: NA
abundance: once
j_gene: TRBJ1-5
CDR3nt: TGTGCCAGTAGTATAGACGGGCTGTATAGCAATCAGCCCCAGCATTTT
CDR3aa: CASSIDGLYSNQPQHF

v_gene: TRBV3-1/TRBV3-2
d_gene: TRBD2
abundance: NA
j_gene: TRBJ2-4
CDR3nt: TGTGCCAGCAGCCAAGGACTAGCGGGAGGGCTAGCCAAAAACATTCAGTACTTC
CDR3aa: CASSQGLAGGLAKNIQYF

v_gene: TRBV7-9
d_gene: NA
abundance: NA
j_gene: TRBJ2-7
CDR3nt: TGTGCCAGCAGCTTCGGCAGGCTCTACGAGCAGTACTTC
CDR3aa: CASSFGRLYEQYF

v_gene: TRBV7-3
d_gene: NA
abundance: NA
j_gene: TRBJ2-7
CDR3nt: TGTGCCAGCTCGCCGGTGCGAGAAGGGGGCGAGCAGTACTTC
CDR3aa: CASSPVREGGEQYF

v_gene: TRBV27
d_gene: NA
abundance: NA
j_gene: TRBJ1-1
CDR3nt: TGTGCCAGCAGTTTATACCCCGGGGGCCAGTCTGAAGCTTTCTTT
CDR3aa: CASSLYPGGQSEAFF

v_gene: TRBV19
d_gene: NA
abundance: NA
j_gene: TRBJ1-1
CDR3nt: TGTGCCAGTAGTCGGGGTAGGGGAGATGTGAACACTGAAGCTTTCTTT
CDR3aa: CASSRGRGDVNTEAFF

v_gene: TRBV9
d_gene: NA
abundance: NA
j_gene: TRBJ2-1
CDR3nt: TGTGCCAGCAGCGTGGCGGGACACCAGACCTACAATGAGCAGTTCTTC
CDR3aa: CASSVAGHQTYNEQFF

v_gene: TRBV29-1
d_gene: NA
abundance: once
j_gene: TRBJ2-6
CDR3nt: TGCAGCGTTGCGGGATCGATATCTGGGGCCAACGTCCTGACTTTC
CDR3aa: CSVAGSISGANVLTF